This entry describes one T cell receptor beta chain. This entry belongs to a study of blood T cell repertoires in COVID-19. Whole-study context: Sources were T cells, B-cell-depleted T cells, or PBMCs; the material itself was cDNA or gDNA.

Repertoires were generated with immunoSEQ multiplex PCR, while TCRdb's copy carries only in-frame clones and drops some. The sample lists 300,000 to 350,000 clones; almost 90% were seen once. Participants' reported clinical history set cohort assignment. The sequence was obtained from a young woman with acute COVID-19. Sequencing was done on a sample of PBMCs or T cells enriched from blood (not recorded which).

Here the CDR3 reads CSVGTPTGDTQYF. As DNA, the CDR3 is TGCAGCGTTGGGACTCCGACTGGGGATACGCAGTATTTT. The chain recombines TRBV29-1 with TRBJ2-3; weak D call: TRBD2 (5 bases). The CDR3 length is 13 residues. The V end lost 4 bases, the J end lost 6 bases, and 14 bases lay between the germline ends. Germline V gene sequence: CDR1 SQVTM, CDR2 ANQGSEA.